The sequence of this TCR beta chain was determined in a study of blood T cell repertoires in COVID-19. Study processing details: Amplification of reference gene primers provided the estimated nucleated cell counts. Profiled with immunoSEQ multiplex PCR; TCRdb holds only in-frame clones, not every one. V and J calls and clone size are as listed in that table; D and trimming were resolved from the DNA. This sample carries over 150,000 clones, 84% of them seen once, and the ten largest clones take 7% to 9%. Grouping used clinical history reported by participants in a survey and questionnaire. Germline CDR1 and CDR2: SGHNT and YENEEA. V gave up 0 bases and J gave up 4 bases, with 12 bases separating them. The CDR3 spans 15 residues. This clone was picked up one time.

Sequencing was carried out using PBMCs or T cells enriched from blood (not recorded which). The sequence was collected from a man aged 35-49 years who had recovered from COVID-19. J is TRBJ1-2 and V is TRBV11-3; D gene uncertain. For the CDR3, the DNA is TGTGCCAGCAGCTTAGATCCTTTGAGGGTCTATGGCTACACCTTC. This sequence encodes CASSLDPLRVYGYTF.